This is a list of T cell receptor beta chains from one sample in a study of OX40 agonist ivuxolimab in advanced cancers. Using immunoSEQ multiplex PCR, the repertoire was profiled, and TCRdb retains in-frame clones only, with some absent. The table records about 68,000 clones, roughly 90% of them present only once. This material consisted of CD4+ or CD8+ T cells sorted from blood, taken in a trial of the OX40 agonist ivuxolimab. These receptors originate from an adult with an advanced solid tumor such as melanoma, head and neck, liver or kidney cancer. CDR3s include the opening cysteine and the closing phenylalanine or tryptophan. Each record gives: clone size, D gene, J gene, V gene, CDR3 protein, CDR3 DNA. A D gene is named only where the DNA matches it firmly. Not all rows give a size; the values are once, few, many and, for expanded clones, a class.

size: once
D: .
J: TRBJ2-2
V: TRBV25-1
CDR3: CASSVRGNTGELFF
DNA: TGTGCCAGCAGTGTCCGGGGGAACACCGGGGAGCTGTTTTTT

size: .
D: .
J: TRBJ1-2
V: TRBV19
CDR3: CASSPETGNRGYGYTF
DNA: TGTGCCAGTAGTCCTGAAACAGGGAACAGAGGGTATGGCTACACCTTC

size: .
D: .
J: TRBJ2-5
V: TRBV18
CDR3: CASSLYQETQYF
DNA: TGTGCCAGCTCCCTGTACCAAGAGACCCAGTACTTC

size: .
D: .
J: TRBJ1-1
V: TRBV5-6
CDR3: CASSFRASSEAFF
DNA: TGTGCCAGCAGCTTTAGGGCCAGCTCCGAAGCTTTCTTT

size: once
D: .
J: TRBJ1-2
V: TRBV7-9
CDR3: CASSLGDNYGYTF
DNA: TGTGCCAGCAGCTTGGGGGATAACTATGGCTACACCTTC

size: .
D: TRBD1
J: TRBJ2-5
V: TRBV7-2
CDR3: CASSLFPDRFAKETQYF
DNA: TGTGCCAGCAGCTTATTTCCGGACAGGTTCGCCAAAGAGACCCAGTACTTC

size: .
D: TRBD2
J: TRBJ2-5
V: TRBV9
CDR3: CASSVGLGTSAWSAQETQYF
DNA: TGTGCCAGCAGCGTAGGCCTCGGGACTAGCGCCTGGTCGGCTCAAGAGACCCAGTACTTC

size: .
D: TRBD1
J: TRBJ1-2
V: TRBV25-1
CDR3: CASSETWTGGYGYTF
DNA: TGTGCCAGCAGTGAGACATGGACAGGGGGGTATGGCTACACCTTC

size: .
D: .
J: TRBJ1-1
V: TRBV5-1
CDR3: CASSQQGGNTEAFF
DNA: TGCGCCAGCAGCCAGCAGGGAGGTAACACTGAAGCTTTCTTT

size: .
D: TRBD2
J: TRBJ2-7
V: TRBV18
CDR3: CASSSRLAGSVSGSYEQYF
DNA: TGTGCCAGCTCAAGTCGACTAGCGGGTTCTGTGTCGGGGTCCTACGAGCAGTACTTC

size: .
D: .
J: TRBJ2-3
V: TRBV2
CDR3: CASSVFMGADTQYF
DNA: TGTGCCAGCAGTGTTTTTATGGGAGCAGATACGCAGTATTTT

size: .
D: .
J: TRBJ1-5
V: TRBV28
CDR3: CASSLRGRGPHQPQHF
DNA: TGTGCCAGCAGTTTAAGAGGGCGGGGCCCCCATCAGCCCCAGCATTTT

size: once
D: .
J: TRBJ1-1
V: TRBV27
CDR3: CASSLITAMNTEAFF
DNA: TGTGCCAGCAGTTTGATCACAGCTATGAACACTGAAGCTTTCTTT

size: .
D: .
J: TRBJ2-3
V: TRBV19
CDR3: CASSPSLMTTQTQYF
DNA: TGTGCCAGTAGTCCATCCCTTATGACCACTCAGACGCAGTATTTT

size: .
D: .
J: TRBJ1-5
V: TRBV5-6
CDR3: CASSSDGNQPQHF
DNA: TGTGCCAGCAGTTCGGACGGCAATCAGCCCCAGCATTTT

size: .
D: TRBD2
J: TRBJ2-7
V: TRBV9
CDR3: CASSGLAEATEQYF
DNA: TGTGCCAGCAGCGGACTAGCGGAGGCGACCGAGCAGTACTTC

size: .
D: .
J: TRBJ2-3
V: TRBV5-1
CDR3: CASSLSGTAALDTQYF
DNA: TGCGCCAGCAGCTTGTCAGGGACCGCGGCCCTTGATACGCAGTATTTT

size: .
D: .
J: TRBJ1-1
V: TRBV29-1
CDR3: CSVQLNSLNTEAFF
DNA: TGCAGCGTTCAACTCAATTCACTGAACACTGAAGCTTTCTTT

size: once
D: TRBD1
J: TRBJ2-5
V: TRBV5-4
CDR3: CASSTKTGEETQYF
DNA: TGTGCCAGCAGCACTAAGACAGGGGAGGAGACCCAGTACTTC

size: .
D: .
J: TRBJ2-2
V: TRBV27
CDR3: CASSLRGTGELFF
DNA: TGTGCCAGCAGTTTACGCGGCACCGGGGAGCTGTTTTTT

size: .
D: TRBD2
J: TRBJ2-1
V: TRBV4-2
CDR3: CASSQDPGTSGQEQFF
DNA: TGTGCCAGCAGCCAAGATCCCGGGACTAGCGGCCAGGAGCAGTTCTTC

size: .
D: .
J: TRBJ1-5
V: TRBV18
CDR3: CASSPGGQPQHF
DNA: TGTGCCAGCTCACCGGGGGGTCAGCCCCAGCATTTT

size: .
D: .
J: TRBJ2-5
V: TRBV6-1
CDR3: CASSANEETQYF
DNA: TGTGCCAGCAGTGCCAATGAAGAGACCCAGTACTTC

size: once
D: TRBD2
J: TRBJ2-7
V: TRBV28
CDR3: CASSTSGGAPGTYEQYF
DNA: TGTGCCAGCAGTACCAGCGGGGGAGCTCCGGGTACCTACGAGCAGTACTTC

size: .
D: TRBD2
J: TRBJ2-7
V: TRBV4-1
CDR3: CASSQEGTSSRYEQYF
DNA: TGCGCCAGCAGCCAAGAGGGGACTAGCAGTAGATACGAGCAGTACTTC

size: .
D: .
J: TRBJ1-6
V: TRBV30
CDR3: CAWSVPQAILHF
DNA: TGTGCCTGGAGCGTCCCACAGGCAATCCTCCACTTT

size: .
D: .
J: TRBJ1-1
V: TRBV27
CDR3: CASSFDRNTEAFF
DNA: TGTGCCAGCAGTTTCGACAGGAACACTGAAGCTTTCTTT

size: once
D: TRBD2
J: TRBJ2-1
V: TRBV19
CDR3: CASTFSGREDNEQFF
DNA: TGTGCCAGTACCTTTAGCGGGAGGGAAGACAATGAGCAGTTCTTC

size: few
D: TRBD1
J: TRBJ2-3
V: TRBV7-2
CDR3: CASSPRTGLNRDTQYF
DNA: TGTGCCAGCAGCCCACGGACAGGCCTAAACCGAGATACGCAGTATTTT

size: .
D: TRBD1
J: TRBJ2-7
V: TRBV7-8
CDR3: CATQRSMPGTGVEQYF
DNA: TGTGCCACCCAGCGCTCTATGCCCGGGACAGGGGTCGAGCAGTACTTC

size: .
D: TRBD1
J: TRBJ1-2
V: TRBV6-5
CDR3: CASSYGQAFNYGYTF
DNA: TGTGCCAGCAGTTATGGACAGGCTTTTAACTATGGCTACACCTTC

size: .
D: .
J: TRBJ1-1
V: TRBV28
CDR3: CASSLGGGTEAFF
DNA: TGTGCCAGCAGTTTAGGAGGGGGCACTGAAGCTTTCTTT

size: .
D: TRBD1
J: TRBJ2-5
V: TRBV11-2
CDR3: CASSFSGTGEETQYF
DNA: TGTGCCAGCAGCTTTTCCGGGACAGGGGAAGAGACCCAGTACTTC

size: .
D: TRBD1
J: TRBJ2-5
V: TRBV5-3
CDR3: CARSLVGDRVGTRETQYF
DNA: TGTGCCAGAAGCTTGGTGGGGGACAGGGTCGGGACTCGAGAGACCCAGTACTTC

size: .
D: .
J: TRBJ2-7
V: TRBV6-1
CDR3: CASRVRLASAHEQYF
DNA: TGTGCCAGCAGGGTCAGACTCGCATCGGCCCACGAGCAGTACTTC

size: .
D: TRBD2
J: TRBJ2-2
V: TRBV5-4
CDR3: CASSLLRLAGDTGELFF
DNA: TGTGCCAGCAGCTTGTTGAGGCTAGCGGGAGACACCGGGGAGCTGTTTTTT

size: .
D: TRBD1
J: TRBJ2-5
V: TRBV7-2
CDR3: CASTRGGEQETQYF
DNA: TGTGCCAGCACCCGAGGGGGCGAACAAGAGACCCAGTACTTC

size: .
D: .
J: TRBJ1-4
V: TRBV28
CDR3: CASSSSEKLFF
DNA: TGTGCCAGCAGTTCCTCTGAAAAACTGTTTTTT

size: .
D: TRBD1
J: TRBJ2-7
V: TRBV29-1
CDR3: CSAYRGTEQYF
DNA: TGCAGCGCTTACAGGGGGACCGAGCAGTACTTC

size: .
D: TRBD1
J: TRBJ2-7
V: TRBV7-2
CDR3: CASSWRTGFGYEQYF
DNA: TGTGCCAGCAGCTGGCGGACAGGGTTTGGCTACGAGCAGTACTTC

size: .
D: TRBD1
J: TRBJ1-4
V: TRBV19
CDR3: CASMTGQVNEKLFF
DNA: TGTGCCAGTATGACCGGACAGGTGAATGAAAAACTGTTTTTT

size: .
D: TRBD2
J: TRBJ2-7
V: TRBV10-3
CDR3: CAISESSGGFEQYF
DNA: TGTGCCATCAGTGAATCGTCGGGAGGTTTCGAGCAGTACTTC

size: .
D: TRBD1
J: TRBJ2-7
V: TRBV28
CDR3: CASARDSISYEQYF
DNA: TGTGCCAGCGCCCGGGACAGTATCTCCTACGAGCAGTACTTC

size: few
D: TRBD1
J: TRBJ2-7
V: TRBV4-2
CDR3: CASSQGGTGGQGQYF
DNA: TGTGCCAGCAGCCAGGGCGGGACAGGGGGCCAGGGGCAGTACTTC

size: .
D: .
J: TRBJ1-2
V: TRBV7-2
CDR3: CASSPDLYGYTF
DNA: TGTGCCAGCAGCCCGGACCTCTATGGCTACACCTTC

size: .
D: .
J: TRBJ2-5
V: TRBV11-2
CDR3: CASSLIYPWGETQYF
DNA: TGTGCCAGCAGCTTAATCTATCCTTGGGGGGAGACCCAGTACTTC

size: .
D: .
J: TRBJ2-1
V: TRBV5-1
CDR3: CASSSTGRGNEQFF
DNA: TGCGCCAGCAGCTCCACAGGAAGGGGCAATGAGCAGTTCTTC

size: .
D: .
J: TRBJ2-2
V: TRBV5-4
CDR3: CASSLDRDLNTGELFF
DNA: TGTGCCAGCAGCCTGGACCGGGACCTAAACACCGGGGAGCTGTTTTTT

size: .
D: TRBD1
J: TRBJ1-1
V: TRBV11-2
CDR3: CASSARQGGNTEAFF
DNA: TGTGCCAGCAGCGCCCGACAGGGGGGGAACACTGAAGCTTTCTTT

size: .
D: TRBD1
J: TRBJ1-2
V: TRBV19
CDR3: CASSPATGAYGYTF
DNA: TGTGCCAGTAGTCCAGCGACAGGGGCGTATGGCTACACCTTC

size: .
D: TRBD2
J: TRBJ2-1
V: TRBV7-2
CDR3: CASSLDEELASSSYNEQFF
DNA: TGTGCCAGCAGCTTAGACGAGGAACTAGCGTCCAGCTCCTACAATGAGCAGTTCTTC

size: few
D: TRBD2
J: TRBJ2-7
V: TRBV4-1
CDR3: CASSPLAVRLAGWSYEQYF
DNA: TGCGCCAGCAGCCCCCTAGCCGTCCGACTAGCGGGTTGGTCCTACGAGCAGTACTTC